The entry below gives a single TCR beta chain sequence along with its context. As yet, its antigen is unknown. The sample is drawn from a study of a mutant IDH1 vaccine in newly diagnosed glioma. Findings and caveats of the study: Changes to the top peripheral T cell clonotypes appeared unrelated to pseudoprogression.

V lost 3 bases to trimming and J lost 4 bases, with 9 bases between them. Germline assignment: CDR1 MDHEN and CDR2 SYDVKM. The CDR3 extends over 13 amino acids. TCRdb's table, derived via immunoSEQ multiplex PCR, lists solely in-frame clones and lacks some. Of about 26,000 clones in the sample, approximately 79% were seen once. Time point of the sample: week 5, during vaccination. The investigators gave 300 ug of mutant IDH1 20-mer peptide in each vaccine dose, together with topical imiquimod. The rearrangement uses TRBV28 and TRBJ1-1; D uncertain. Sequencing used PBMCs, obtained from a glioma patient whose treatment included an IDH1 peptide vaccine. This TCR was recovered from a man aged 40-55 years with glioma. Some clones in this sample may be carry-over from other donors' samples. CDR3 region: CASSFRDRTEAFF. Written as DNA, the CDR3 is TGTGCCAGCAGTTTCCGTGACCGCACTGAAGCTTTCTTT.